The 13 T cell receptor beta chains listed next were all sequenced from one sample in a study of tumor and adjacent non-tumor tissue in lung cancer. RNA was extracted from bulk tissue without any cell sorting. A modified ARM-PCR protocol with three rounds of nested PCR amplified TCRbeta. Via MiXCR, TCRdb re-called the multiplex PCR reads, giving one row per CDR3 protein. Of about 93,000 distinct CDR3 sequences listed, just over 65% are singletons. The sequencing input was lung tumor tissue. The receptor set was obtained from a man aged 60-69 years with non-small cell lung cancer.

This clonotype has ten or more counts. The rearrangement links TRBV10-2 to TRBJ2-5; 7 positions agree with TRBD2. Germline CDR1 is WSHSY and CDR2 is SAAADI. The CDR3 loop spans 13 amino acids. Trimming at V came to 6 bases and at J to 5 bases, leaving 6 bases not matched to a gene. In DNA form, the CDR3 reads TGCGCCAGCAGATTGGTGGGGGGGGAGACCCAGTACTTC. Encoded protein: CASRLVGGETQYF.

Of note for this clonotype: A read error may produce the germline difference seen at one junction end. This sequence joins TRBV7-9 and TRBJ2-3; D possibly uses TRBD1 or TRBD2 (5 bases each). Germline values: CDR1 SEHNR, CDR2 FQNEAQ (reference sequence). The CDR3 runs to 15 residues. The CDR3 is CDSSFGRDGGDTQYF. Written as DNA, the CDR3 is TGTGACAGCAGCTTCGGCCGGGACGGAGGAGATACGCAGTATTTT. Full variable domain (outside the CDR3, taken from reference TRBV7-9 and TRBJ2-3): DTGVSQNPRHKITKRGQNVTFRCDPISEHNRLYWYRQTLGQGPEFLTYFQNEAQLEKSRLLSDRFSAERPKGSFSTLEIQRTEQGDSAMYLCDSSFGRDGGDTQYFGPGTRLTVL.

With respect to this clonotype: This sequence may be a read error, since a much larger clone differs from it by one base. The chain is built from TRBV5-1 and TRBJ2-4; perhaps TRBD2 as D (5 bases). The CDR3 covers 15 residues. Per germline, CDR1 SGHRS and CDR2 YFSETQ. CDR3 in amino acids: CASSLDRLAKNIEYF. CDR3 DNA sequence: TGCGCCAGCAGCTTAGACCGGCTAGCCAAAAACATTGAGTACTTC.

This sequence joins TRBV11-1 and TRBJ1-1; 7 bases are a match to TRBD1. The CDR3 covers 14 residues. Germline trimming cut 5 bases from V and 9 bases from J; bases unmatched to any gene: 12. The germline V gene encodes CDR1 SGHAT and CDR2 FQDESV (reference sequence). CDR3 coding DNA: TGTGCCAGCAGCGGGCGGACAGGACCGACTAAAGCTTTCTTT. It codes for CASSGRTGPTKAFF.

This clonotype has a count of ten or more. The chain joins TRBV5-6 to TRBJ1-5, with D possibly being TRBD1 (5 bases). Germline V gene sequence: CDR1 SGHDT, CDR2 YYEEEE. This CDR3 comprises 14 residues. The germline V and J ends were trimmed by 1 base and 7 bases, with 12 bases remaining between them. DNA of the CDR3: TGTGCCAGCAGCTTGAGGGGCTCGGGGCAGCCCCAGCATTTT. Its protein product is CASSLRGSGQPQHF.

The genes are TRBV20-1 and TRBJ2-1; maybe TRBD1 (5 bases). Germline CDR1 DFQATT, CDR2 SNEGSKA (reference sequence). With 6 bases removed from V and 4 bases from J, the gap between germline ends came to 13 bases. The CDR3 runs 13 residues. The CDR3 reads CSAGGQTYNEQFF. The DNA of the CDR3 is TGCAGTGCAGGCGGACAAACGTACAATGAGCAGTTCTTC.

This clonotype was found a few times. One base away lies a much larger clone, so this may be a sequencing read error. V and J are TRBV12-3 or TRBV12-4 and TRBJ1-1; the D is unclear. The CDR3 totals 13 residues. CDR3 residues: CANSLGQNTEAFF. In DNA form, the CDR3 reads TGTGCCAACAGTTTAGGGCAGAACACTGAAGCTTTCTTT.

With respect to this clonotype: One end of the junction fails to match germline, which may point to a read error. The chain links TRBV29-1 to TRBJ2-3; 7 nucleotides line up with TRBD2. The CDR3 runs to 17 residues. Germline CDR1 SQVTM, CDR2 ANQGSEA. The CDR3 nucleotides read TGCAGAGTTGAAGATCCGGGGGGAGTAGCCGGAACAGATACGCAGTATTTT. This gives the protein CRVEDPGGVAGTDTQYF.

Concerning this clonotype: This could be a read error, since a much larger clone is one nucleotide away. The V call is TRBV20-1, the J call TRBJ2-6; no reliable D call. CDR1 is DFQATT, CDR2 SNEGSKA, per germline (reference sequence). Trimming took 6 bases from V and 6 from J, leaving 9 bases between them. The CDR3 has 12 amino acids. DNA for the CDR3: TGCAGTGCCACGGATGAGGCCAACGTCCTGACTTTC. Translated, it gives CSATDEANVLTF.

About this clonotype: Because it lacks the conserved phenylalanine or tryptophan at the end, this CDR3 is likely a read error. The genes are TRBV5-4 and TRBJ1-2, with 9 nucleotides matching TRBD1. There are 14 residues in the CDR3. The germline CDR1 and CDR2 sequences are SGHNT and YYREEE (reference sequence). The CDR3 sequence: CVSSLTRQGDGYTL. The DNA for the CDR3 is TGTGTCAGCAGCCTTACGCGACAGGGGGATGGCTACACCTTA.

Regarding this clonotype: Without the conserved terminal phenylalanine or tryptophan, this CDR3 likely stems from a read error. This rearrangement joins TRBV6-1 to TRBJ1-1, with a weak D call TRBD1 (6 bases). Deletions cut 8 bases from V and 5 bases from J, with 15 bases between. The CDR3 spans 13 residues. The germline V gene encodes CDR1 MNHNS and CDR2 SASEGT. CDR3 DNA sequence: TGTGCCAGCGGCGGGGGCAGGGGAACTGAAGCTTTCTAT. Translating it yields CASGGGRGTEAFY.

The genes are TRBV6-5 and TRBJ1-6, with D unclear. The CDR3 consists of 14 residues. The V gene's germline CDR1 is MNHEY and CDR2 SVGAGI. The CDR3 coding sequence is TGTGTCAACAGTTACCAGGAGTATAATTCACCCCTCCACTTT. Translation: CVNSYQEYNSPLHF.

This clonotype was seen many times. The V gene is TRBV29-1, the J gene TRBJ2-1; 11 bases line up with TRBD2. This CDR3 contains 15 residues. Trimming took 2 bases from V and 4 from J; bases not matched to a gene: 4. The germline V gene encodes CDR1 SQVTM and CDR2 ANQGSEA. This CDR3 is CSVEKGTSGYNEQFF. The CDR3 bases are TGCAGCGTTGAAAAGGGGACTAGCGGATACAATGAGCAGTTCTTC.